The 6 T cell receptor beta chains in this list originate from one sample, sequenced in a study of technical replicates of blood from a handful of donors. Generated by immunoSEQ multiplex PCR, the TCRdb table keeps only in-frame clones and is missing some. Among 85,000 to 100,000 clones listed, approximately 95% were seen once. Sequenced sample: T cells isolated from PBMCs. These receptors were collected from a human donor in good health.

This clone has a single count. The genes are TRBV4-1 and TRBJ2-5, with unresolved D. V gave up 1 base and J gave up 4 bases, with 7 bases separating them. This CDR3 comprises 13 residues. Per germline, CDR1 MGHRA and CDR2 YSYEKL. In DNA, the CDR3 is TGCGCCAGCAGCCAAGCTATTAGAGAGACCCAGTACTTC. This translates into CASSQAIRETQYF.

This rearrangement joins TRBV2 to TRBJ1-6; 9 bases map to TRBD1. V shed 9 bases and J 5 bases; nucleotides not matched to a gene: 2. This CDR3 has 13 amino acids. The germline CDR1 and CDR2 sequences are SNHLY and FYNNEI. In nucleotides, the CDR3 is TGTGCCAGGGGGACAGGGAATAATTCACCCCTCCACTTT. Encoded protein: CARGTGNNSPLHF.

This clone was observed a single time. The chain joins TRBV28 to TRBJ2-7; weak D call: TRBD1 (6 bases). The length of the CDR3 is 14 residues. The germline V gene encodes CDR1 MDHEN and CDR2 SYDVKM. V lost 5 bases to trimming and J lost 8 bases, with 19 bases between them. Here the CDR3 reads CASSLQGQSWKQYF. The CDR3 region has the DNA TGTGCCAGCAGTCTACAGGGTCAAAGCTGGAAGCAGTACTTC.

This clone showed up just a few times. This rearrangement joins TRBV19 to TRBJ1-1, with D perhaps matching TRBD1 (5 bases). Germline V gene data show CDR1 as LNHDA and CDR2 as SQIVND (reference sequence). CDR3 length: 13 residues. V lost 5 bases and J lost 1, with 8 bases in between. The CDR3 loop is CASSRGQNTEAFF. CDR3 in DNA: TGTGCCAGTAGTCGCGGACAGAACACTGAAGCTTTCTTT.

The rearrangement joins TRBV7-2 to TRBJ2-7, with TRBD2 identical over 14 bases. With V trimmed by 5 bases and J by 3 bases, 12 bases remained unmatched. Per germline, CDR1 SGHTA and CDR2 FQGNSA. The CDR3 has 18 residues. The CDR3 is CASSPGTSGRGGRYEQYF. The CDR3 coding sequence is TGTGCCAGCAGCCCAGGGACTAGCGGGAGAGGGGGCCGCTACGAGCAGTACTTC.

This chain uses TRBV28 with TRBJ1-4, with 8 positions matching TRBD1. CDR1 is MDHEN, CDR2 SYDVKM, per germline. Unmatched junction bases numbered 7, after V lost 2 bases and J lost 8 bases. The CDR3 is made up of 15 amino acids. CDR3 nucleotides: TGTGCCAGCAGTTTAGGTACAGGGGGAAGGGAAAAACTGTTTTTT. It is translated as CASSLGTGGREKLFF.